The T cell receptor (beta chain) described here comes from a study of blood T cell repertoires in COVID-19. About the research overall: Samples taken during acute and convalescent COVID-19 were collected in the United States, Italy and Spain.

Germline lookup yields CDR1 SGHVS and CDR2 FQNEAQ. V was cut by 5 bases and J by 7 bases, with 11 bases left in between. The CDR3 extends over 12 amino acids. Profiled with immunoSEQ multiplex PCR; TCRdb holds only in-frame clones, not every one. The sample yields under 45,000 clones, just under 90% seen once. Seattle-derived patients entered the study during active infection and were followed longitudinally. Sequences were obtained from peripheral blood. This sequence was found in a man aged 40-55 years with COVID-19, enrolled during active disease. This sequence joins TRBV7-8 and TRBJ1-1, with D unresolved. Here the CDR3 reads CASSRHTVEAFF. In DNA, the CDR3 is TGTGCCAGCAGCCGCCACACAGTTGAAGCTTTCTTT.